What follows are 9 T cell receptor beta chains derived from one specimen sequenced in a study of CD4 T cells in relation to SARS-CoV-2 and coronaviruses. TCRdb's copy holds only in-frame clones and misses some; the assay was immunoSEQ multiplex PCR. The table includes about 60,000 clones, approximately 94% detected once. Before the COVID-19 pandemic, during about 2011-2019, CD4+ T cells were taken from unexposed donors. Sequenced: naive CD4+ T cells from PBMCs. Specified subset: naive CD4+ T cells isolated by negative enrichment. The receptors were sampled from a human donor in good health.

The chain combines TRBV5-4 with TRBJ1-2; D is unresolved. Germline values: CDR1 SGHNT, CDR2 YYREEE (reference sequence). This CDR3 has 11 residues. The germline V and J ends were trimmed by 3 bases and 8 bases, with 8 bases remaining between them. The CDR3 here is CASSSFLGYTF. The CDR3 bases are TGTGCCAGCAGCTCTTTCTTGGGCTACACCTTC. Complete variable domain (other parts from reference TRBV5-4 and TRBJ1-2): ETGVTQSPTHLIKTRGQQVTLRCSSQSGHNTVSWYQQALGQGPQFIFQYYREEENGRGNFPPRFSGLQFPNYSSELNVNALELDDSALYLCASSSFLGYTFGSGTRLTVV.

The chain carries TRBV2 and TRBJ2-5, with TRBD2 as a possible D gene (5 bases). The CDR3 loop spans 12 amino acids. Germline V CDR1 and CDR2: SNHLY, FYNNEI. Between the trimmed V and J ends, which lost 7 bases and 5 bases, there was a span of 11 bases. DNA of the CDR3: TGTGCCAGCAATCGGGGAGTTGAGACCCAGTACTTC. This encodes CASNRGVETQYF. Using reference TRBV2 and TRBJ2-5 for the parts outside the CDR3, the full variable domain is EPEVTQTPSHQVTQMGQEVILRCVPISNHLYFYWYRQILGQKVEFLVSFYNNEISEKSEIFDDQFSVERPDGSNFTLKIRSTKLEDSAMYFCASNRGVETQYFGPGTRLLVL.

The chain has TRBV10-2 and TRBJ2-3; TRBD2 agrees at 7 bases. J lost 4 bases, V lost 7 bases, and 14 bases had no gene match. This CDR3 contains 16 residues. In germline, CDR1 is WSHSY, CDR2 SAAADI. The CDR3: CASTSPDGRSADTQYF. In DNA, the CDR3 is TGCGCCAGCACTTCTCCCGACGGGAGGTCCGCAGATACGCAGTATTTT.

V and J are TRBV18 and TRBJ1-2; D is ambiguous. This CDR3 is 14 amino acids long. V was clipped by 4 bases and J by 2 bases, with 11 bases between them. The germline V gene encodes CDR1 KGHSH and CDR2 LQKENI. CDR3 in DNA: TGTGCCAGCTCACTTATACACGCCAACTATGGCTACACCTTC. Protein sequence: CASSLIHANYGYTF. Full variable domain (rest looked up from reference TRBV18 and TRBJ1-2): NAGVMQNPRHLVRRRGQEARLRCSPMKGHSHVYWYRQLPEEGLKFMVYLQKENIIDESGMPKERFSAEFPKEGPSILRIQQVVRGDSAAYFCASSLIHANYGYTFGSGTRLTVV.

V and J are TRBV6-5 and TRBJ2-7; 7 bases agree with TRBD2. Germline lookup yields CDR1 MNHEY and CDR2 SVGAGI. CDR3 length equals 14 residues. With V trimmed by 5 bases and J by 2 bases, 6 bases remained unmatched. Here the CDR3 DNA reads TGTGCCAGCAGTCCCTCCGGGACTACCTACGAGCAGTACTTC. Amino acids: CASSPSGTTYEQYF.

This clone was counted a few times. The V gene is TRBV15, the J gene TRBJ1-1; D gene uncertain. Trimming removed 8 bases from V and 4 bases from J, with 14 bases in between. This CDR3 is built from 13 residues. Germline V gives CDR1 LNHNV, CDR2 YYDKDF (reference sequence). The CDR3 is CATDNVGSTEAFF. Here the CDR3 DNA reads TGTGCCACCGATAACGTAGGGAGCACTGAAGCTTTCTTT.

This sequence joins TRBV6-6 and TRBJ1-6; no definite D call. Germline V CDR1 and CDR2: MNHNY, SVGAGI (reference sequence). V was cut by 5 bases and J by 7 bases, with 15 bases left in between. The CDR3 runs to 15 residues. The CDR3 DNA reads TGTGCCAGCAGTACTTCTAGGGAAGGGAATTCACCCCTCCACTTT. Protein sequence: CASSTSREGNSPLHF.

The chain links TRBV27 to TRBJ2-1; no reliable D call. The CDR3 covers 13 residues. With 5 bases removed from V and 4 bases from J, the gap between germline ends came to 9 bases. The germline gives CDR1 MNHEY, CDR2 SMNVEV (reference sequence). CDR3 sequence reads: CASSGQTYNEQFF. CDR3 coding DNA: TGTGCCAGCAGTGGGCAGACATACAATGAGCAGTTCTTC.

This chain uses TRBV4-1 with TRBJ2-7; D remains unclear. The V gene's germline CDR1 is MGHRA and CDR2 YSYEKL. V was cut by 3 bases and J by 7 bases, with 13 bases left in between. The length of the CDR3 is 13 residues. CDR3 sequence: CASSHARDREQYF. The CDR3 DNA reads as TGCGCCAGCAGCCATGCTAGAGATAGGGAGCAGTACTTC.